Given below is one T cell receptor beta chain in context. There are 14 residues in the CDR3. Looked up from germline, CDR1 is LGHNA and CDR2 is YSLEER. Trimming stripped 0 bases from V and 8 bases from J, with 11 bases between. These data belong to a study of blood T cell repertoires in COVID-19. At the level of the study: T cells, B-cell-depleted T cells, or PBMCs provided the cDNA or gDNA that served as material.

Profiled with immunoSEQ multiplex PCR; TCRdb holds only in-frame clones, not every one. The sample consists of more than 95,000 clones, 70% to 90% of them appearing once. The sample taken for sequencing was peripheral blood. The clonotype comes from a man in his fifties with acute or convalescent COVID-19. V is TRBV4-3 and J is TRBJ2-1, with a tentative D call TRBD2 (7 bases). The CDR3 loop is CASSQDLGGHEQFF. The CDR3 coding sequence is TGCGCCAGCAGCCAAGATCTCGGGGGGCATGAGCAGTTCTTC.